One sample yielded the 29 T cell receptor beta chains listed below, sequenced in a study of blood T cells in healthy people across ages. A second PCR of about 6 to 12 cycles used a sample-barcoded 5' primer and a J-beta primer mix. Using its own MiXCR run on the 5' RACE reads, TCRdb lists one record per CDR3 protein. The data contain hundreds of thousands of distinct CDR3 sequences, more than 20% of them singletons. The sequenced sample consisted of blood. The receptors shown here come from a man between 70 and 80 years old in good health.

There are a few counts of this clonotype. This chain uses TRBV20-1 with TRBJ2-5; D may match TRBD1 or TRBD2 (6 bases each). CDR1 is DFQATT and CDR2 is SNEGSKA in the germline V gene (reference sequence). Deletions cut 0 bases from V and 5 bases from J, with 10 bases between. There are 13 residues in the CDR3. The CDR3: CSARDGGRETQYF. The CDR3 DNA reads as TGCAGTGCTAGAGATGGGGGGCGCGAGACCCAGTACTTC.

This clonotype was counted a few times. V and J are TRBV9 and TRBJ2-2; 8 bases align to TRBD1. The germline gives CDR1 SGDLS, CDR2 YYNGEE. This CDR3 has 16 residues. The trim removed 3 bases at V and 1 base at J, leaving 5 bases unmatched. This CDR3 is CASSAGQGWNTGELFF. CDR3 in DNA: TGTGCCAGCAGCGCAGGACAGGGATGGAACACCGGGGAGCTGTTTTTT.

J is TRBJ2-2 and V is TRBV27; 11 positions match TRBD1. This CDR3 region has 16 residues. The germline V gene has CDR1 MNHEY and CDR2 SMNVEV (reference sequence). J gave up 4 bases and V 2 bases, and 3 bases lay outside the gene matches. CDR3 region: CASSLKGTGGTGELFF. As DNA, the CDR3 is TGTGCCAGCAGTTTAAAAGGGACAGGGGGCACCGGGGAGCTGTTTTTT.

The chain is built from TRBV11-3 and TRBJ2-1, with a tentative D call TRBD1 (5 bases). This CDR3 comprises 14 residues. Trimming left V 4 bases short and J 7 bases short, with 14 bases between. Germline CDR1 is SGHNT and CDR2 is YENEEA. The CDR3, as DNA: TGTGCCAGCAGCTCCGCGGACATCTTTAATGAGCAGTTCTTC. Translation: CASSSADIFNEQFF.

The J gene is TRBJ2-4, the V gene TRBV5-8; 8 bases map to TRBD2. From germline, CDR1 is SGHTS and CDR2 YDEGEE. The CDR3 has 13 amino acids. The V segment lost 5 bases and the J segment 5 bases; nucleotides outside the gene matches: 3. This CDR3 reads CASRPGGENIQYF. The CDR3 DNA sequence: TGTGCCAGCAGACCGGGGGGGGAAAACATTCAGTACTTC.

This clonotype was counted only a few times. The V gene is TRBV25-1, the J gene TRBJ2-5; TRBD2 agrees at 8 bases. With V trimmed by 0 bases and J by 2 bases, 5 bases remained unmatched. Germline V CDR1 and CDR2: MGHDK, SYGVNS. The CDR3 spans 16 residues. The CDR3 reads CASSEYLTGGQETQYF. The CDR3 region has the DNA TGTGCCAGCAGTGAATACTTGACGGGGGGGCAAGAGACCCAGTACTTC.

This clonotype was observed a few times. The chain combines TRBV6-1 with TRBJ2-5, with 8 nucleotides matching TRBD1. The DNA end lines up better with TRBJ2-7; the J call may be wrong. CDR1 is MNHNS and CDR2 is SASEGT in the germline V gene. This CDR3 is 14 amino acids long. The CDR3 loop reads CASRRTGTSYEQYF. As DNA, the CDR3 is TGTGCCAGCAGGAGGACAGGGACCTCCTACGAGCAGTACTTC.

The J gene is TRBJ1-5, the V gene TRBV30, with 7 bases aligning to TRBD1. V gave up 5 bases and J gave up 4 bases; unmatched junction bases: 11. The CDR3 covers 15 residues. Germline V gives CDR1 GTSNPN, CDR2 SVGIG (reference sequence). This chain's CDR3 is CAWQTQGMGNQPQHF. The CDR3 DNA reads TGTGCCTGGCAGACACAGGGGATGGGAAATCAGCCCCAGCATTTT.

This clonotype was counted between two and nine times. The gene calls are TRBV2 and TRBJ2-5; TRBD2 aligns across 12 bases. TRBJ2-7 matches the DNA end more closely, so the J call is doubtful. There are 13 residues in the CDR3. CDR1 and CDR2 (germline): SNHLY, FYNNEI. The CDR3 is CASTGLAGYEQYF. DNA for the CDR3: TGTGCCAGCACCGGACTAGCGGGGTACGAGCAGTACTTC.

This clonotype was counted many times. The V gene is TRBV7-9, the J gene TRBJ1-2, with unresolved D. The CDR3 covers 15 residues. V gave up 1 base and J gave up 4 bases, with 13 bases separating them. Germline values: CDR1 SEHNR, CDR2 FQNEAQ (reference sequence). CDR3 loop: CASSLGAGSPYGYTF. In DNA, the CDR3 is TGTGCCAGCAGCTTAGGGGCCGGGAGCCCCTATGGCTACACCTTC.

This rearrangement joins TRBV20-1 to TRBJ1-2; D is unresolved. Germline lookup yields CDR1 DFQATT and CDR2 SNEGSKA (reference sequence). Trimming took off 3 bases at V and 7 bases at J, with 12 bases between the two ends. This CDR3 spans 12 amino acids. The CDR3 sequence: CSASSVGFGYTF. In DNA, the CDR3 is TGCAGTGCTAGCTCGGTAGGGTTTGGCTACACCTTC.

A remark on this clonotype: A much larger clone lies one base from this, so it may be a read error. J is TRBJ2-2 and V is TRBV3-1, with 7 bases identical to TRBD2. Germline CDR1 and CDR2: LGHDT and YNNKEL (reference sequence). CDR3 length: 15 residues. In DNA, the CDR3 is TGTGCCAGCAGCCAAGGTACTAGCGACACCGGGGTGCTGTTTTTT. Translating gives CASSQGTSDTGVLFF. Full variable domain (remainder filled in from reference TRBV3-1 and TRBJ2-2): DTAVSQTPKYLVTQMGNDKSIKCEQNLGHDTMYWYKQDSKKFLKIMFSYNNKELIINETVPNRFSPKSPDKAHLNLHINSLELGDSAVYFCASSQGTSDTGVLFFGEGSRLTVL.

A few counts support this clonotype. This CDR3 is CASSSWDSRRSAYEQYF. CDR3 bases: TGTGCCAGCAGTTCCTGGGACTCTAGAAGATCAGCCTACGAGCAGTACTTC. The chain links TRBV12-3 or TRBV12-4 to TRBJ2-7; TRBD2 is a possible D gene (6 bases). The V and J ends lost 4 bases and 2 bases respectively, with 21 bases between them. The length of the CDR3 is 17 residues.

This rearrangement joins TRBV14 to TRBJ2-7; D tentatively fits TRBD1 or TRBD2 (6 bases each). The J call is uncertain, as TRBJ2-1 better fits the DNA end. The CDR3 covers 15 residues. Germline loops: CDR1 SGHDN, CDR2 FVKESK. CDR3 in amino acids: CASSQFDPGAGEQFF. The DNA for the CDR3 is TGTGCCAGCAGCCAATTTGATCCGGGGGCGGGTGAGCAGTTCTTC.

The V and J genes are TRBV20-1 and TRBJ2-3, with 14 positions matching TRBD2. The CDR3 contains 15 residues. Germline CDR1 is DFQATT and CDR2 is SNEGSKA (reference sequence). V lost 1 base, J lost 5 bases, and 2 bases stayed unmatched. Here the CDR3 DNA reads TGCAGTGCTAGAGGGACTAGCGGGAGGAAAGATACGCAGTATTTT. It codes for CSARGTSGRKDTQYF.

This clonotype was seen more than once but under ten times. The V and J genes are TRBV25-1 and TRBJ1-2; unclear D gene. The CDR3 is made up of 14 amino acids. V dropped 7 bases and J dropped 8 bases, with 20 bases sitting between them. The germline CDR1 and CDR2 sequences are MGHDK and SYGVNS. The CDR3 region has the DNA TGTGCCAGCACGTCGGCTGGAGGGCCAGGAGGCTACACCTTC. As protein: CASTSAGGPGGYTF.

This sequence joins TRBV7-2 and TRBJ2-5, with D unresolved. The closer fit of TRBJ2-7 to the DNA end suggests the J call may be wrong. This CDR3 region has 12 residues. Germline CDR1 SGHTA, CDR2 FQGNSA. The CDR3 region is CASSEALYEQYF. CDR3 nucleotides: TGTGCCAGCAGCGAAGCTCTGTACGAGCAGTACTTC.

This sequence joins TRBV18 and TRBJ2-2; a possible D gene is TRBD1 (6 bases). The CDR3 loop spans 14 amino acids. Germline CDR1 and CDR2: KGHSH and LQKENI. V lost 8 bases and J lost 2, with 12 bases in between. The CDR3 DNA is TGTGCCAGCAGGGGACATCGTAACACCGGGGAGCTGTTTTTT. Translated, it gives CASRGHRNTGELFF.

This clonotype was counted between two and nine times. The CDR3 DNA reads TGCAGTGCTAGAGGGATAGGCGACACAGATACGCAGTATTTT. It specifies CSARGIGDTDTQYF. The genes are TRBV20-1 and TRBJ2-3; D gene ambiguous. This CDR3 contains 14 residues. Trimming took 1 base from V and 2 from J, leaving 10 bases between them. CDR1 is DFQATT, CDR2 SNEGSKA, per germline (reference sequence).

This rearrangement joins TRBV14 to TRBJ1-2; D gene uncertain. Trimming took 1 base from V and 4 from J, leaving 7 bases between them. This CDR3 is 13 amino acids long. Germline CDR1 SGHDN, CDR2 FVKESK. CDR3 protein: CASSQVVLYGYTF. The CDR3 DNA sequence: TGTGCCAGCAGCCAAGTGGTCCTCTATGGCTACACCTTC. The full variable domain, completed using reference TRBV14 and TRBJ1-2, is EAGVTQFPSHSVIEKGQTVTLRCDPISGHDNLYWYRRVMGKEIKFLLHFVKESKQDESGMPNNRFLAERTGGTYSTLKVQPAELEDSGVYFCASSQVVLYGYTFGSGTRLTVV.

The V gene is TRBV5-6, the J gene TRBJ2-1; 10 bases map to TRBD1. Germline V gene lookup returns CDR1 SGHDT and CDR2 YYEEEE. This CDR3 spans 12 amino acids. J was trimmed by 14 bases and V by 3 bases; bases with no gene match: 5. Written as DNA, the CDR3 is TGTGCCAGCAGCTGGGGGACAGGGGTTGAGTTCTTC. Encoded protein: CASSWGTGVEFF. Full variable domain (rest looked up from reference TRBV5-6 and TRBJ2-1): DAGVTQSPTHLIKTRGQQVTLRCSPKSGHDTVSWYQQALGQGPQFIFQYYEEEERQRGNFPDRFSGHQFPNYSSELNVNALLLGDSALYLCASSWGTGVEFFGPGTRLTVL.

This chain links TRBV3-1 with TRBJ2-7; TRBD2 aligns across 11 bases. Germline V gene data show CDR1 as LGHDT and CDR2 as YNNKEL (reference sequence). V dropped 4 bases and J dropped 4; count of bases not matched to a gene: 6. This CDR3 has 15 amino acids. For the CDR3, the DNA is TGTGCCAGCAGCCCGCTAGCGGGAGGTCCTTACGAGCAGTACTTC. The encoded protein is CASSPLAGGPYEQYF.

This chain uses TRBV3-1 with TRBJ1-1; TRBD1 agrees at 9 bases. Trimming cost V 4 bases and J 4 bases; bases outside gene matches: 4. Per germline, CDR1 LGHDT and CDR2 YNNKEL (reference sequence). This CDR3 contains 14 residues. The CDR3, as DNA: TGTGCCAGCAGCCGACAGGGGGGAAGCACTGAAGCTTTCTTT. This translates into CASSRQGGSTEAFF.

In its sample, this clonotype was seen a few times. This chain uses TRBV29-1 with TRBJ1-1; perhaps TRBD1 as D (6 bases). In germline, CDR1 is SQVTM, CDR2 ANQGSEA. This CDR3 has 10 residues. V lost 2 bases and J 11 bases, leaving 9 bases between the germline ends. The CDR3 reads CSVEQGKAFF. CDR3 sequence (DNA): TGCAGCGTTGAACAGGGGAAGGCTTTCTTT.

This clonotype has ten or more counts. The V and J genes are TRBV4-3 and TRBJ2-7; 8 positions agree with TRBD2. CDR1 is LGHNA, CDR2 YSLEER, per germline. V shed 1 base, J shed 3 bases, and the junction held 2 bases outside the gene matches. The CDR3 runs to 14 residues. This CDR3 reads CASSQGTSSYEQYF. Here the CDR3 DNA reads TGCGCCAGCAGCCAAGGGACTAGCAGCTACGAGCAGTACTTC.

This clonotype was observed a few times. The J gene is TRBJ1-1, the V gene TRBV25-1, with 9 bases identical to TRBD1. CDR1 is MGHDK and CDR2 is SYGVNS in the germline V gene. The V gene end was trimmed by 6 bases and the J gene end by 10 bases; junction bases not matched to a gene: 6. CDR3 size: 12 residues. The CDR3 loop is CASSPQTGGAFF. The CDR3 DNA reads TGTGCCAGCAGCCCCCAGACAGGGGGAGCTTTCTTT.

V and J are TRBV6-5 and TRBJ1-2; possible D gene TRBD1, 5 bases. V shed 7 bases and J shed 7 bases, with 22 bases lying between them. CDR1 is MNHEY, CDR2 SVGAGI, per germline. This CDR3 contains 15 residues. In nucleotides, the CDR3 is TGTGCCAGCACCGGAGGGGATGTCGCCTCGCCTGGCTACACCTTC. It is translated as CASTGGDVASPGYTF.

V and J are TRBV6-5 and TRBJ2-3; 8 bases fit TRBD2. Germline V CDR1 and CDR2: MNHEY, SVGAGI. V gave up 10 bases and J gave up 2 bases; unmatched junction bases: 8. CDR3 size: 14 residues. CDR3 nucleotides: TGTGCCACCGGCGGGACTAGAATCACAGATACGCAGTATTTT. Protein: CATGGTRITDTQYF.

The J gene is TRBJ2-4, the V gene TRBV6-2 or TRBV6-3, with 8 nucleotides matching TRBD2. J lost 8 bases, V lost 7 bases, and 7 bases had no gene match. Germline CDR1 and CDR2: MNHEY and SVGEGT. This CDR3 contains 13 residues. Here the CDR3 DNA reads TGTGCCAGCACCGAAAGGACTAGCTACATTCAGTACTTC. Translated, it gives CASTERTSYIQYF.